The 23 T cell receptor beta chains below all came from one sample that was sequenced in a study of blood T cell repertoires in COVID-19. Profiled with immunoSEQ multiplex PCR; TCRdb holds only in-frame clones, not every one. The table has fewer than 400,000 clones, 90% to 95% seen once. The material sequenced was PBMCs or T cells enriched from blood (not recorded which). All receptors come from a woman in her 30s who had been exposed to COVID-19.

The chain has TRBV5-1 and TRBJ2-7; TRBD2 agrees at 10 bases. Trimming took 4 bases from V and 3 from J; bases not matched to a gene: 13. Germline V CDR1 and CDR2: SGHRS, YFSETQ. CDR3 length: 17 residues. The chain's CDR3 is CASSLNVVASGGYEQYF. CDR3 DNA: TGCGCCAGCAGCCTGAACGTGGTGGCTAGCGGGGGCTACGAGCAGTACTTC.

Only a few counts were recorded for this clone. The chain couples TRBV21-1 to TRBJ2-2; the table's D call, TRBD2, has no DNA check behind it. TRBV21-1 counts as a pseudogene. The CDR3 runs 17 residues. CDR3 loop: CASSKVPAGGCTGELFF. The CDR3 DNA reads TGTGCCAGCAGCAAAGTACCAGCGGGGGGGTGCACCGGGGAGCTGTTTTTT.

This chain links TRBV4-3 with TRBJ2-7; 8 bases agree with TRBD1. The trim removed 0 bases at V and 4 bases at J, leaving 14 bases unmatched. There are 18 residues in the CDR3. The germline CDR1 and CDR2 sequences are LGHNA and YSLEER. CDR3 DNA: TGCGCCAGCAGCCAAGAATGGGGCAGGGGGCGGTATGGGTACGAGCAGTACTTC. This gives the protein CASSQEWGRGRYGYEQYF.

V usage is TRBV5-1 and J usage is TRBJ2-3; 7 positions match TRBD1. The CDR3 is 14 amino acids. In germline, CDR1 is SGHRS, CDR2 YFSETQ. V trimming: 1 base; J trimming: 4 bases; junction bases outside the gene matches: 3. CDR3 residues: CASSLYRGADTQYF. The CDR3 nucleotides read TGCGCCAGCAGCTTGTACAGGGGCGCAGATACGCAGTATTTT.

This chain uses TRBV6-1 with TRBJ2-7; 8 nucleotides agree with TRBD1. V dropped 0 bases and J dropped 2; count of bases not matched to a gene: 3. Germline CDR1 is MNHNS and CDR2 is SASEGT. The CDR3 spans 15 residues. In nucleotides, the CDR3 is TGTGCCAGCAGTGAAGCTGGGACAGGCCCCTACGAGCAGTACTTC. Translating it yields CASSEAGTGPYEQYF.

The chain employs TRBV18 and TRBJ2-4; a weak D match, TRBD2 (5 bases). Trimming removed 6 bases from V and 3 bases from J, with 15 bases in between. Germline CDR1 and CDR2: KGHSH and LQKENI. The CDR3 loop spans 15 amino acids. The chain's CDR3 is CASSPSEVGKNIQYF. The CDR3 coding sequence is TGTGCCAGCTCGCCTTCGGAGGTTGGCAAAAACATTCAGTACTTC.

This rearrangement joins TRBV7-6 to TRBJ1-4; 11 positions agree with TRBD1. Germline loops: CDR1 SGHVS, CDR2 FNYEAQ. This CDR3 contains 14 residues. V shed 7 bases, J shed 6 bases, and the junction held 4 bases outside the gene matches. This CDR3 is CASTRTGGDEKLFF. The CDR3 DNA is TGTGCCAGCACCCGGACAGGGGGCGATGAAAAACTGTTTTTT.

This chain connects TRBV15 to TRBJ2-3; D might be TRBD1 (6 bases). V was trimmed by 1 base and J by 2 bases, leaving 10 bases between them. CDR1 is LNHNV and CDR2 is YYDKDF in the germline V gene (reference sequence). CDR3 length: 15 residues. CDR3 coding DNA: TGTGCCACCAGCAGAGCCTGGACAGTCACAGATACGCAGTATTTT. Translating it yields CATSRAWTVTDTQYF. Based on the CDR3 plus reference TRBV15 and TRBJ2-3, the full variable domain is DAMVIQNPRYQVTQFGKPVTLSCSQTLNHNVMYWYQQKSSQAPKLLFHYYDKDFNNEADTPDNFQSRRPNTSFCFLDIRSPGLGDTAMYLCATSRAWTVTDTQYFGPGTRLTVL.

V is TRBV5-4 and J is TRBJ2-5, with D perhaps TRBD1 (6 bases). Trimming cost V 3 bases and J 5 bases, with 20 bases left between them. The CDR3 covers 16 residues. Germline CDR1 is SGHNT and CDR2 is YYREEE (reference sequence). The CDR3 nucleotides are TGTGCCAGCAGCTCCCGGGACACCAAGGCAGGGGAGACCCAGTACTTC. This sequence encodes CASSSRDTKAGETQYF.

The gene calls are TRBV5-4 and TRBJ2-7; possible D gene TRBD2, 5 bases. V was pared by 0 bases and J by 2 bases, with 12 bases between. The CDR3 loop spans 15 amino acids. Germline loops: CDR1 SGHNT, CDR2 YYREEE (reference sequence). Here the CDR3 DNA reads TGTGCCAGCAGCTTGGATTTGAGGGTAGCCTACGAGCAGTACTTC. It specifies CASSLDLRVAYEQYF.

This CDR3 is CASSLAQGNTEAFF. DNA for the CDR3: TGTGCCAGCAGCTTAGCGCAGGGGAACACTGAAGCTTTCTTT. The V gene is TRBV7-9, the J gene TRBJ1-1; weak D call: TRBD1 (5 bases). The length of the CDR3 is 14 residues. CDR1 and CDR2 from the germline V gene are SEHNR and FQNEAQ (reference sequence). V shed 0 bases and J shed 1 base, with 6 bases lying between them.

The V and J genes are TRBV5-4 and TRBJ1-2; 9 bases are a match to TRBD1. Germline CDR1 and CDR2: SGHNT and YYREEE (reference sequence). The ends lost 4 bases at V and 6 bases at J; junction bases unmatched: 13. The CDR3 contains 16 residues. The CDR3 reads CASSPPPGQGSDGYTF. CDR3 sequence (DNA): TGTGCCAGCAGCCCCCCCCCGGGACAGGGATCGGATGGCTACACCTTC.

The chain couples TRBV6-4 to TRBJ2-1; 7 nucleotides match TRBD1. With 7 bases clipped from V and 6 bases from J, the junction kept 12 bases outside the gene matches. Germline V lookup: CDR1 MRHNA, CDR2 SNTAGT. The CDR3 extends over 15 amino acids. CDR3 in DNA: TGTGCCAGCACCCGAGAGGGGGCCTCCGGCAATGAGCAGTTCTTC. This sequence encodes CASTREGASGNEQFF.

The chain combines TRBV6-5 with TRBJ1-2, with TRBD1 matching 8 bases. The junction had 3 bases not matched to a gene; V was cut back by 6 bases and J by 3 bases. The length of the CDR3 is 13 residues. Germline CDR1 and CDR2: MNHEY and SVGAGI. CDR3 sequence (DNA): TGTGCCAGCAGATCGACAGGGGACTATGGCTACACCTTC. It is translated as CASRSTGDYGYTF.

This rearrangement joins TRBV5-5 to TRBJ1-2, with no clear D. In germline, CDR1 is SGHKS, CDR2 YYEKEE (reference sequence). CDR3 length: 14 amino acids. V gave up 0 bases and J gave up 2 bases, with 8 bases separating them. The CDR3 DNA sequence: TGTGCCAGCAGCTTGGTTACAGCAAACTATGGCTACACCTTC. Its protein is CASSLVTANYGYTF.

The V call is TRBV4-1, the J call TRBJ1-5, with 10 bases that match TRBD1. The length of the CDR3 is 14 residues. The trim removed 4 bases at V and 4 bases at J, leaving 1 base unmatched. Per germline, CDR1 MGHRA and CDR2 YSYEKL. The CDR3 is CASSRGQGNQPQHF. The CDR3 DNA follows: TGCGCCAGCAGCCGGGGACAGGGGAATCAGCCCCAGCATTTT.

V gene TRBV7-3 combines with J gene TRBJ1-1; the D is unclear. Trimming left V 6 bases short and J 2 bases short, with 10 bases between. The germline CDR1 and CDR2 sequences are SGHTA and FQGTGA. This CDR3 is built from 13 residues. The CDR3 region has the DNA TGTGCCAGCAGTGCACAACCTAACACTGAAGCTTTCTTT. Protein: CASSAQPNTEAFF.

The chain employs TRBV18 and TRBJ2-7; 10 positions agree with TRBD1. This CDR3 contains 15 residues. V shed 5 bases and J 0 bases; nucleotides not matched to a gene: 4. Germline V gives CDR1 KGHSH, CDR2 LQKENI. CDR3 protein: CASSFRQGASYEQYF. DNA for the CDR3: TGTGCCAGCTCATTCAGACAGGGGGCCTCCTACGAGCAGTACTTC.

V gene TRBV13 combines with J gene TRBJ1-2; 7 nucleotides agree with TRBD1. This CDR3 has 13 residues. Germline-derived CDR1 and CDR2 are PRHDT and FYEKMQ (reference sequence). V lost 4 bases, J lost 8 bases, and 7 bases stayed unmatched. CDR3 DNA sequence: TGTGCCAGCAGCTCCTTAGACAGGGAAGGCTACACCTTC. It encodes CASSSLDREGYTF.

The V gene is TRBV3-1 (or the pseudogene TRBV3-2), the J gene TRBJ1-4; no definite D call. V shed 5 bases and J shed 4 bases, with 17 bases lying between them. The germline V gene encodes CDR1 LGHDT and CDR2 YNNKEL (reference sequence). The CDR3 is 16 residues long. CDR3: CASSEWTRGGNEKLFF. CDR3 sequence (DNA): TGTGCCAGCAGCGAATGGACCCGGGGAGGTAATGAAAAACTGTTTTTT.

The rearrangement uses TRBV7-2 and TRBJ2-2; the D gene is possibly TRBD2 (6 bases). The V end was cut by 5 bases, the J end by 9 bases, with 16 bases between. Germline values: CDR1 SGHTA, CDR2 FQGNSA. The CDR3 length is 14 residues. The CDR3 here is CASSPGLKSRELFF. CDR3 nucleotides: TGTGCCAGCAGCCCGGGACTTAAAAGTCGGGAGCTGTTTTTT.

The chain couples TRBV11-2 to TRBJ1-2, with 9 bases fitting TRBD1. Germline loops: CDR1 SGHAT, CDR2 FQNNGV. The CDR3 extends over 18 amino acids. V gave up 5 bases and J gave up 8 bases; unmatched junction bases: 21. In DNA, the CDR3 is TGTGCCAGCAGCCCAACTTCCGGGACAGGGTACCCTGCAGGGGGCTACACCTTC. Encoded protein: CASSPTSGTGYPAGGYTF. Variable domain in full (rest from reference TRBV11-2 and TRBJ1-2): EAGVAQSPRYKIIEKRQSVAFWCNPISGHATLYWYQQILGQGPKLLIQFQNNGVVDDSQLPKDRFSAERLKGVDSTLKIQPAKLEDSAVYLCASSPTSGTGYPAGGYTFGSGTRLTVV.

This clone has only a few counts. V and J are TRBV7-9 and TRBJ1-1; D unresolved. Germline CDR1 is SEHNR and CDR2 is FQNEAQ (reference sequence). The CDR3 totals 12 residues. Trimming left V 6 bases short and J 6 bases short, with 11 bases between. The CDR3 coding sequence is TGTGCCAGCAGACGGGGTGAGTCTGAAGCTTTCTTT. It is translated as CASRRGESEAFF.